This entry is about one T cell receptor (beta chain). In its sample, this clonotype was seen a few times. The antigen this receptor binds is unknown. Base quality data are lacking; no much larger clone is found one base away. This sample was sequenced with an Illumina NovaSeq 6000. cDNA libraries for TCRalpha and TCRbeta were prepared by 5'RACE using constant-segment primers, with sample barcodes and unique molecular identifiers added. RNA was extracted from every sample with Trizol reagent. Library amplification was performed in two PCR steps, and a second sample barcode and Illumina TruSeq adapters were introduced in the second step. Sequencing of the libraries was done on an Illumina NovaSeq, producing 2 x 150 bp paired-end reads. The authors' analysis ran thus. With migec v1.2.7, reads were demultiplexed and then collapsed into UMI-guided consensus sequences. Using mixcr v2.1.11, UMI consensuses were aligned to TRA and TRB V and J templates and then assembled into clonotypes. A clonotype was counted as expanded or contracted only if both edgeR and NoisET called the change significant, with noise models trained on biological replicates. edgeR calls used a false discovery rate-adjusted p below 0.01 and a log2 fold-change threshold of 1. PCA with hierarchical clustering of max-normalized trajectories of the 1000 most abundant clonotypes was used as exploratory dynamics analysis. Separately sequenced CD4+ and CD8+ repertoires were used to assign the CD4 or CD8 phenotype of responding clones. TCRdb cleaned the public reads at Q25 with fastp, built clones with MiXCR and kept in-frame beta chains. Merged by CDR3 protein, the rows form single entries marked with the most common genes and DNA. The V and J calls here are based on TCRdb, not the publication. In this sample the table shows approximately 340,000 distinct CDR3 sequences, approximately 12% of which occur a single time. The biggest ten clones account for about a fifth of the sample.

Counted from cysteine to phenylalanine, this CDR3 has 15 amino acids. CDR3 DNA is the only sequence kept; it has 45 bases, read in frame from the first base. According to the germline V gene (reference sequence), CDR1 reads SEHNR and CDR2 reads FQNEAQ. Deletion took 1 base off V and 1 base off J, with a span of 9 bases between the germline ends. The source of the sample is a study of T-cell memory formation after mild COVID-19 (dated by TCRdb to the early 2020s). At the level of the whole study: TCR sequence clusters from the two donors were found to be largely donor specific. Longitudinal TCRalpha and TCRbeta repertoire sequencing tracked T-cell clones expanding and contracting after mild COVID-19 in a couple of donors. The cohort was made up of two young adult volunteers, one female and one male, who were previously healthy.

Study-level results and caveats: Contracting CD4+ clones were located mainly in the CM and EM memory subsets, whereas CD8+ clones were found to be enriched in EMRA. Whether the second-wave clones peaking on day 37 were SARS-CoV-2 specific was not confirmed. The study included only a couple of mild cases, and larger cohorts that include severe cases with pre-infection samples were judged to be necessary. Some responding clones were detected in pre-infection memory, which suggested that pre-existing cross-reactive memory T cells had joined the SARS-CoV-2 response. Clones that contracted from day 15 to 85 showed balanced CD4/CD8 phenotypes, whereas a second wave of clones that expanded from day 15 to 37 leaned towards CD4+.

PBMCs were isolated by Ficoll-Paque density gradient centrifugation. This receptor chain uses TRBV7-9 and TRBJ2-3; the D gene is not confidently resolved. The sequenced material came from PBMCs or a T cell subset sorted from them (not recorded which). This clonotype was sampled from a man aged 18-30 years who had mild COVID-19 (a few samples of this study predate the infection). The sample titles of this study are shuffled in the database, so cell type and time point are left out; the donor was told from shared clones. The CDR3 region: CASSLGVKRTDTQYF. The DNA sequence follows: TGTGCCAGCAGCTTAGGTGTGAAACGCACAGATACGCAGTATTTT.